Below are 30 T cell receptor beta chains sequenced from a single sample in a study of blood T cells in healthy people across ages. Combining a sample-barcoded 5' primer with a J-beta primer mix, a second PCR ran for 7 to 11 cycles. TCRdb passed the 5' RACE reads through MiXCR, listing each CDR3 protein once. Of under 1,100,000 distinct CDR3 sequences listed, roughly a quarter are singletons. A further study also used this sample, focusing on T cells of mothers and their children.

Material for sequencing was blood. The receptor source for this set is a girl aged 2 to 9 in good health.

The gene calls are TRBV7-6 and TRBJ2-3, with D tentatively TRBD1 or TRBD2 (5 bases each). CDR3 length: 16 residues. V lost 2 bases and J lost 6, with 18 bases in between. Germline assignment: CDR1 SGHVS and CDR2 FNYEAQ. The CDR3 DNA reads TGTGCCAGCAGCTTAAGTGTTCGAGGGGCCGGGGATACGCAGTATTTT. Protein: CASSLSVRGAGDTQYF. The variable domain in full, completed from reference TRBV7-6 and TRBJ2-3, reads GAGVSQSPRYKVTKRGQDVALRCDPISGHVSLYWYRQALGQGPEFLTYFNYEAQQDKSGLPNDRFSAERPEGSISTLTIQRTEQRDSAMYRCASSLSVRGAGDTQYFGPGTRLTVL.

This chain links TRBV7-3 with TRBJ1-1; D perhaps matches TRBD1 (6 bases). The germline CDR1 and CDR2 sequences are SGHTA and FQGTGA. This CDR3 region has 14 residues. V was cut by 5 bases and J by 8 bases, with 18 bases left in between. This chain's CDR3 is CASSLSGAKREAFF. CDR3 nucleotide sequence: TGTGCCAGCAGCCTGTCGGGGGCAAAGAGGGAAGCTTTCTTT.

The gene calls are TRBV29-1 and TRBJ2-2, with D possibly being TRBD1 (6 bases). The CDR3 consists of 13 residues. V lost 4 bases, J lost 3 bases, and 9 bases lay in between. Per the germline V gene, CDR1 is SQVTM and CDR2 is ANQGSEA. CDR3: CSVAGVYTGELFF. CDR3 coding DNA: TGCAGCGTTGCAGGGGTCTACACCGGGGAGCTGTTTTTT.

In this sample, this clonotype turned up a few times. V usage is TRBV7-9 and J usage is TRBJ2-5; D is undetermined. CDR1 is SEHNR, CDR2 FQNEAQ, per germline (reference sequence). The length of the CDR3 is 14 residues. V was pared by 0 bases and J by 5 bases, with 10 bases between. CDR3: CASSLALGYETQYF. CDR3 coding DNA: TGTGCCAGCAGCTTAGCGCTAGGTTACGAGACCCAGTACTTC.

The table lists this clonotype with a count of one. The CDR3 nucleotides read TGCAGTGCTAGGTCAGGGGAAGAAGAGACCCAGTACTTC. Translated: CSARSGEEETQYF. V gene TRBV20-1 combines with J gene TRBJ2-5; D may be TRBD1 (6 bases). Trimming cost V 3 bases and J 3 bases, with 11 bases left between them. The CDR3 length is 13 residues. Germline values: CDR1 DFQATT, CDR2 SNEGSKA (reference sequence).

This clonotype was seen only a few times. The rearrangement uses TRBV12-5 and TRBJ1-2; 7 nucleotides align to TRBD1. The ends lost 5 bases at V and 4 bases at J; junction bases unmatched: 4. Germline V gives CDR1 LGHNT, CDR2 FRNRAP. The CDR3 loop spans 13 amino acids. In DNA, the CDR3 is TGTGCTAGTGGTCGGGGGACAGTCTATGGCTACACCTTC. Protein product: CASGRGTVYGYTF.

This clonotype appeared a few times. CDR3 nucleotides: TGTGCCAGCAGCGTAACCGGGACTCCAGACGGCGAAAAACTGTTTTTT. The encoded protein is CASSVTGTPDGEKLFF. The rearrangement joins TRBV9 to TRBJ1-4, with a tentative D call TRBD1 (5 bases). Germline V gene sequence: CDR1 SGDLS, CDR2 YYNGEE. CDR3 length: 16 residues. Trimming cost V 1 base and J 8 bases, with 18 bases left between them. The full variable domain, its missing parts supplied by reference TRBV9 and TRBJ1-4, is DSGVTQTPKHLITATGQRVTLRCSPRSGDLSVYWYQQSLDQGLQFLIQYYNGEERAKGNILERFSAQQFPDLHSELNLSSLELGDSALYFCASSVTGTPDGEKLFFGSGTQLSVL.

This clonotype was counted between two and nine times. This chain links TRBV11-1 with TRBJ2-1; TRBD2 matches at 7 bases. Germline loops: CDR1 SGHAT, CDR2 FQDESV (reference sequence). Trimming cost V 5 bases and J 9 bases; bases outside gene matches: 7. The CDR3 extends over 13 amino acids. CDR3 coding DNA: TGTGCCAGCAGCCCACACCGACTAGCTGAGCAGTTCTTC. Translating it yields CASSPHRLAEQFF.

Note on this clonotype: Germline and junction disagree at one end, which may indicate a read error. The J gene is TRBJ1-1, the V gene TRBV11-2, with TRBD1 as a possible D gene (5 bases). The germline CDR1 and CDR2 sequences are SGHAT and FQNNGV. The CDR3 covers 15 residues. The CDR3 loop reads CAGSMRSGKVGEAFF. Here the CDR3 DNA reads TGTGCCGGCAGTATGAGGTCAGGGAAGGTGGGTGAAGCTTTCTTT.

This clonotype came up a few times. The genes are TRBV6-2 or TRBV6-3 and TRBJ2-1, with TRBD1 matching over 10 bases. CDR1 MNHEY and CDR2 SVGEGT come from the germline V gene. J lost 8 bases, V lost 4 bases, and 11 bases had no gene match. The CDR3 loop spans 16 amino acids. The CDR3 bases are TGTGCCAGCAGTTGGGTACCCGGGACAGGGGATGATGAGCAGTTCTTC. It codes for CASSWVPGTGDDEQFF.

The chain combines TRBV20-1 with TRBJ2-5; either TRBD1 or TRBD2 may supply D (6 bases each). The CDR3 is 12 amino acids. Germline V gene data show CDR1 as DFQATT and CDR2 as SNEGSKA (reference sequence). Trimming cost V 8 bases and J 4 bases, with 14 bases left between them. DNA for the CDR3: TGCAGTCTCTTGGGGGGCGGAGAGACCCAGTACTTC. Translation: CSLLGGGETQYF.

This clonotype showed up just a few times. The gene calls are TRBV7-9 and TRBJ1-1; D remains unclear. V was cut by 5 bases and J by 2 bases, with 15 bases left in between. This CDR3 has 15 amino acids. The V gene's germline CDR1 is SEHNR and CDR2 FQNEAQ (reference sequence). CDR3 sequence (DNA): TGTGCCAGCAGCCCCTACCGACGGGATAACACTGAAGCTTTCTTT. It yields the protein CASSPYRRDNTEAFF. The variable domain in full, completed from reference TRBV7-9 and TRBJ1-1, reads DTGVSQNPRHKITKRGQNVTFRCDPISEHNRLYWYRQTLGQGPEFLTYFQNEAQLEKSRLLSDRFSAERPKGSFSTLEIQRTEQGDSAMYLCASSPYRRDNTEAFFGQGTRLTVV.

This clonotype was counted between two and nine times. The conserved closing phenylalanine or tryptophan is absent in this CDR3, likely reflecting a read error. The limits of the CDR3 on the DNA are not certain, so only TCRdb's listed CDR3 is given. The chain recombines TRBV7-2 with TRBJ2-5; the table gives TRBD1 as D, unverified against the DNA. The CDR3 sequence runs 13 residues, both termini included. CDR1 is SGHTA, CDR2 FQGNSA, per germline. The CDR3 spells CASSLMDGTGWSV.

The rearrangement links TRBV20-1 to TRBJ2-5; either TRBD1 or TRBD2 may fit D (5 bases each). V lost 5 bases to trimming and J lost 3 bases, with 16 bases between them. Germline V gives CDR1 DFQATT, CDR2 SNEGSKA (reference sequence). This CDR3 contains 14 residues. CDR3 nucleotide sequence: TGCAGTGCTTGGGACCTCGAAGGGGAAGAGACCCAGTACTTC. This translates into CSAWDLEGEETQYF.

The chain recombines TRBV11-2 with TRBJ1-2, with D maybe TRBD1 (6 bases). The CDR3 is 16 amino acids. The germline CDR1 and CDR2 sequences are SGHAT and FQNNGV. V was shortened by 1 base and J by 2 bases, with 14 bases between the two germline ends. The CDR3 spells CASSLVGGASNYGYTF. The CDR3 nucleotides are TGTGCCAGCAGCTTAGTAGGGGGGGCATCAAACTATGGCTACACCTTC.

This clonotype was observed many times. The chain combines TRBV2 with TRBJ1-5; D gene unclear. The V end lost 4 bases, the J end lost 3 bases, and 4 bases lay between the germline ends. The CDR3 totals 12 residues. Germline loops: CDR1 SNHLY, CDR2 FYNNEI. In DNA form, the CDR3 reads TGTGCCAGCAGTGGTACCAATCAGCCCCAGCATTTT. It is translated as CASSGTNQPQHF. Drawing the rest from reference TRBV2 and TRBJ1-5, the complete variable domain is EPEVTQTPSHQVTQMGQEVILRCVPISNHLYFYWYRQILGQKVEFLVSFYNNEISEKSEIFDDQFSVERPDGSNFTLKIRSTKLEDSAMYFCASSGTNQPQHFGDGTRLSIL.

This chain connects TRBV5-1 to TRBJ2-7, with 9 bases fitting TRBD1. The CDR3 extends over 15 amino acids. Looked up from germline, CDR1 is SGHRS and CDR2 is YFSETQ. The V gene end was trimmed by 3 bases and the J gene end by 0 bases; junction bases not matched to a gene: 4. CDR3 region: CASSWGQGSSYEQYF. The CDR3 region has the DNA TGCGCCAGCAGCTGGGGACAGGGTAGCTCCTACGAGCAGTACTTC.

V is TRBV6-2 or TRBV6-3 and J is TRBJ2-5; D tentatively reads TRBD1 or TRBD2 (5 bases each). Germline values: CDR1 MNHEY, CDR2 SVGEGT. The CDR3 spans 15 residues. Trimming shortened V by 6 bases and J by 3 bases, and 17 bases separated the two germline ends. The CDR3, as DNA: TGTGCCAGCAGCTGGGGGTACAGGCGAGAAGAGACCCAGTACTTC. It translates to CASSWGYRREETQYF.

The V call is TRBV10-3, the J call TRBJ2-3; D is possibly TRBD1 or TRBD2 (5 bases each). V was pared by 3 bases and J by 4 bases, with 11 bases between. The CDR3 consists of 14 residues. Germline assignment: CDR1 ENHRY and CDR2 SYGVKD. The CDR3: CAISEGTTSDTQYF. DNA of the CDR3: TGTGCCATCAGTGAAGGGACCACATCAGATACGCAGTATTTT.

This clonotype has only a few counts. This chain uses TRBV6-1 with TRBJ2-7; TRBD1 might be the D (6 bases). The germline gives CDR1 MNHNS, CDR2 SASEGT. This CDR3 is built from 18 residues. The ends were cut back, 2 bases at V and 1 base at J, with 21 bases in the middle. The CDR3: CASSESGLGQILSYEQYF. The CDR3, as DNA: TGTGCCAGCAGTGAAAGCGGTTTAGGACAGATACTTTCCTACGAGCAGTACTTC.

The chain couples TRBV28 to TRBJ2-4; maybe TRBD1 (7 bases). V lost 1 base and J lost 7, with 14 bases in between. CDR3 length: 15 residues. Germline CDR1 MDHEN, CDR2 SYDVKM. The CDR3 DNA reads TGTGCCAGCAGTTTATTGGAGGGGGCGGGGAACATTCAGTACTTC. This codes for CASSLLEGAGNIQYF. The variable domain in full, completed from reference TRBV28 and TRBJ2-4, reads DVKVTQSSRYLVKRTGEKVFLECVQDMDHENMFWYRQDPGLGLRLIYFSYDVKMKEKGDIPEGYSVSREKKERFSLILESASTNQTSMYLCASSLLEGAGNIQYFGAGTRLSVL.

This clonotype has a handful of counts. A junction boundary mismatches the germline segment, possibly from a read error. The CDR3 reads CASRGFGGYIF. As DNA, the CDR3 is TGTGCCAGCAGAGGGTTTGGGGGCTACATCTTC. The chain has TRBV6-2 or TRBV6-3 and TRBJ2-5; TRBD1 might be the D (6 bases). The CDR3 covers 11 residues. CDR1 MNHEY and CDR2 SVGEGT come from the germline V gene.

Points on this clonotype: One junction end does not reproduce the germline sequence, and a read error may be involved. The chain links TRBV20-1 to TRBJ1-5, with TRBD1 matching over 7 bases. The germline V gene encodes CDR1 DFQATT and CDR2 SNEGSKA (reference sequence). The CDR3 is made up of 16 amino acids. CDR3 DNA sequence: TGCAGTGCTAGACTCCCACAAGAAGGGGGCAATCAGCCCCAGCATTTC. It is translated as CSARLPQEGGNQPQHF.

This clonotype was seen a handful of times. A read error is likely, as this CDR3 ends without the conserved phenylalanine or tryptophan. The chain has TRBV12-3 or TRBV12-4 and TRBJ2-7; no clear D. The CDR3 extends over 12 amino acids. V shed 3 bases and J shed 2 bases, with 5 bases lying between them. CDR3 region: CASSFTPYEQYL. The CDR3 DNA follows: TGTGCCAGCAGTTTTACACCCTACGAGCAGTACCTC.

The chain links TRBV29-1 to TRBJ2-5; D is possibly TRBD2 (6 bases). In germline, CDR1 is SQVTM, CDR2 ANQGSEA. The CDR3 runs 14 residues. V was cut by 0 bases and J by 5 bases, with 13 bases left in between. The CDR3 DNA sequence: TGCAGCGTTGAAGACCCGGGGGATTCGGAGACCCAGTACTTC. This codes for CSVEDPGDSETQYF.

CDR3 sequence (DNA): TGTGCCAGCAGTTTCCACCCAGACAGGGCTAACTATGGCTACACCTTC. Protein: CASSFHPDRANYGYTF. The chain couples TRBV27 to TRBJ1-2; 7 bases agree with TRBD1. V lost 3 bases, J lost 0 bases, and 7 bases stayed unmatched. Germline V lookup: CDR1 MNHEY, CDR2 SMNVEV (reference sequence). The CDR3 extends over 16 amino acids.

This clonotype was seen more than once but under ten times. One end of the junction fails to match germline, which may point to a read error. In DNA, the CDR3 is TGTGCCACCAGCAGAGATATCGAAGGGAGGACGGATTTC. Translated: CATSRDIEGRTDF. The chain joins TRBV15 to TRBJ1-2; D is unresolved. Per the germline V gene, CDR1 is LNHNV and CDR2 is YYDKDF (reference sequence). This CDR3 has 13 amino acids.

The J gene is TRBJ2-7, the V gene TRBV20-1; 9 nucleotides line up with TRBD2. The CDR3 totals 13 residues. In germline, CDR1 is DFQATT, CDR2 SNEGSKA (reference sequence). Trimming at V came to 7 bases and at J to 4 bases, leaving 8 bases not matched to a gene. In DNA form, the CDR3 reads TGCAGTGGGATAGCGGGAGTGCCGTACGAGCAGTACTTC. It is translated as CSGIAGVPYEQYF.

Turning to this clonotype: Germline is not matched at one junction end, which may reflect a read error. The rearrangement joins TRBV2 to TRBJ2-5, with D possibly matching TRBD1 (5 bases). Germline CDR1 SNHLY, CDR2 FYNNEI. The CDR3 has 16 amino acids. In DNA, the CDR3 is TGTGCCTGCAGTGAAAACCCCCAAAGGGGTTTGGCGACCCAGTACTTC. It is translated as CACSENPQRGLATQYF.

This chain uses TRBV7-2 with TRBJ2-5; 11 bases agree with TRBD2. The J call is doubtful: the DNA matches TRBJ2-1 better. Germline loops: CDR1 SGHTA, CDR2 FQGNSA. CDR3 length: 16 residues. The CDR3 nucleotides are TGTGCCAGCAGCTTAGGGCTAGCGGGAGGTGGGGATGAGCAGTTCTTC. Translated, it gives CASSLGLAGGGDEQFF.